Listed here is a single T cell receptor beta chain. This clonotype was found once. Its antigen remains undetermined. No base quality values were provided; no much bigger clone lies one nucleotide off. A lone read gives weak evidence. Instrument used: Illumina HiSeq 2000. Multiplex PCR amplification was used to build the TCR beta chain libraries. The amplified TCR beta chain products were analyzed by high-throughput sequencing. Starting from the raw public reads, TCRdb applied fastp trimming at Q25, assembled clones with MiXCR and retained in-frame beta chains. When rows share a CDR3 protein, they turn into one entry using the most common DNA and genes. The sample profile shows 20,000 to 25,000 distinct CDR3 sequences; roughly 45% of them were found once. Of the sample, 7.5% to 9.5% falls within the top ten clones. This sample stems from a study of breast tumors, draining lymph nodes, adjacent tissues (dated by TCRdb to about 2016). Broadly, across the study: Breast cancer patients provided tumor, adjacent nontumor tissue and axillary lymph nodes, and the study compared the TCR beta repertoires across these three sources. In human breast cancer, the study set out to evaluate how tumor, surrounding tissue and draining lymph node repertoires relate to one another and whether T cells may move between these sites. Points the paper makes about the study in general: Tumor T-cell repertoires showed less diversity than lymph node repertoires and more diversity than nontumor tissue repertoires, and tumor T-cell repertoires showed preferential V and J gene usage. The study presented the conclusion that tumor T cells originate in lymph nodes as consistent with a hypothesis, not as something directly demonstrated. The data were considered consistent with the idea that most tumor T cells come from the lymph node and then expand in tumor tissue. Tumor and nontumor tissue repertoires were significantly more similar in luminal-like than in basal-like breast cancer.

The junction shows trimming of 4 bases on V and 4 bases on J, and the gene matches do not reach 8 bases of it. CDR1 and CDR2, looked up from the germline V gene, are SGHVS and FQNEAQ. The CDR3 measures 16 amino acids from cysteine to phenylalanine. The retained sequence is limited to the CDR3, 48 bases, with the frame set at the first base. This TCR came from a female donor with breast cancer. Some clones in this sample may be carry-over from other donors' samples. The sample was breast tumor tissue. The rearranged segments are TRBV7-8 and TRBJ2-1; 9 bases in the junction line up with TRBD2. The DNA sequence reads TGTGCCAGCAGCTCCCCCCCGCTAGCGGGGTACAATGAGCAGTTCTTC. Translation gives CASSSPPLAGYNEQFF. Where the CDR3 stops, the reference TRBV7-8 and TRBJ2-1 genes take over; the full variable domain is GAGVSQSPRYKVAKRGQDVALRCDPISGHVSLFWYQQALGQGPEFLTYFQNEAQLDKSGLPSDRFFAERPEGSVSTLKIQRTQQEDSAVYLCASSSPPLAGYNEQFFGPGTRLTVL.